The clone carrying this TCR beta chain was observed many times. Its antigen is undetermined. Breast cancer patients provided tissue from their axillary draining lymph nodes. Each CDR3 protein gets one entry after TCRdb re-called the multiplex PCR reads with MiXCR. The sample yields some 130,000 distinct CDR3 sequences, just under 20% seen once. This sample is drawn from a study of breast tumors, draining lymph nodes, adjacent tissues. Broader study findings: That most tumor T cells come from lymph nodes remained unproven.

Sequencing was carried out using axillary lymph node tissue. This sequence originates from a female donor with breast cancer. Some clones in this sample may be carry-over from other donors' samples.

CDR3 sequence (DNA): TGTGCCAGCAGTTCTAAGGCGTTCTACGAGCAGTACTTC. This sequence encodes CASSSKAFYEQYF. The chain uses TRBV27 and TRBJ2-7, with D unclear. The CDR3 length is 13 residues. Trimming took 4 bases from V and 3 from J, leaving 10 bases between them. Germline V lookup: CDR1 MNHEY, CDR2 SMNVEV (reference sequence).